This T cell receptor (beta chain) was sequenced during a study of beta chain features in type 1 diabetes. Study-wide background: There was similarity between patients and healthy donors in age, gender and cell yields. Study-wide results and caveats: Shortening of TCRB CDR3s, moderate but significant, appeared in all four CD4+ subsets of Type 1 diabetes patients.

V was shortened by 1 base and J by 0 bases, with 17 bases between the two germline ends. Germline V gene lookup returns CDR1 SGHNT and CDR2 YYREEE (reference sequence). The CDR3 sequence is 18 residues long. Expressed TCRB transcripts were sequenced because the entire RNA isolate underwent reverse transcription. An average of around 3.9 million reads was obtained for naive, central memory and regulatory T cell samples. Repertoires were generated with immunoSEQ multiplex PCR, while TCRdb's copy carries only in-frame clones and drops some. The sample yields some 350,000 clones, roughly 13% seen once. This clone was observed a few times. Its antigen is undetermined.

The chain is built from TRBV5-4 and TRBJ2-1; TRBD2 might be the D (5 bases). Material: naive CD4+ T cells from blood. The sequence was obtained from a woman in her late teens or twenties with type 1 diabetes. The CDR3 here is CASSLRFGGGSSYNEQFF. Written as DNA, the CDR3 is TGTGCCAGCAGCTTGCGGTTCGGCGGAGGTAGCTCCTACAATGAGCAGTTCTTC.